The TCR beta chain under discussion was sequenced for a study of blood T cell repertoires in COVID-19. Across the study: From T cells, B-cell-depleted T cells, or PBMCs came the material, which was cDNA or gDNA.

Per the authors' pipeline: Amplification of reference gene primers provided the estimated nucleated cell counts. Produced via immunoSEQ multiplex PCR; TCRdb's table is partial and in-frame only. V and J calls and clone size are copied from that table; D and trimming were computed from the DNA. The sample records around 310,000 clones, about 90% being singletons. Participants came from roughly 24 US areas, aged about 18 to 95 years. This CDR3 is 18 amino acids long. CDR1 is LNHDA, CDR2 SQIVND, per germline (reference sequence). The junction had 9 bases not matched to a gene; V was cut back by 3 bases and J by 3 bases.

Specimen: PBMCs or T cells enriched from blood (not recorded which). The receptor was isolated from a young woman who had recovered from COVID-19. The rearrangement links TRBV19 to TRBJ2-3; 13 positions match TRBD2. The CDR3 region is CASSIRDLGLAGTDTQYF. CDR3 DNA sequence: TGTGCCAGTAGTATTCGGGATCTGGGACTAGCGGGAACAGATACGCAGTATTTT.